This TCR beta chain derives from a study of cytotoxic CD8 clonotypes in ibrutinib-treated CLL. Looking at the study overall: By median around 66 months, about 12 had progressed and some 14 stayed remitted; responses had been 2 complete and about 24 partial.

Method: immunoSEQ multiplex PCR; TCRdb's copy keeps in-frame clones and lacks some. In the table there are around 330,000 clones, approximately 67% of which are singletons. The CDR3 is made up of 15 amino acids. The V end was cut by 6 bases, the J end by 3 bases, with 18 bases between. CDR1 and CDR2 from the germline V gene are SGHAT and FQNNGV. The starting material was PBMCs, obtained after 36 months of ibrutinib treatment. The clonotype comes from a human donor with chronic lymphocytic leukemia. The chain uses TRBV11-2 and TRBJ2-7, with no clear D. The CDR3 loop is CASRRALGRVYEQYF. The CDR3 DNA follows: TGTGCCAGCAGGAGAGCCCTCGGGCGAGTCTACGAGCAGTACTTC.